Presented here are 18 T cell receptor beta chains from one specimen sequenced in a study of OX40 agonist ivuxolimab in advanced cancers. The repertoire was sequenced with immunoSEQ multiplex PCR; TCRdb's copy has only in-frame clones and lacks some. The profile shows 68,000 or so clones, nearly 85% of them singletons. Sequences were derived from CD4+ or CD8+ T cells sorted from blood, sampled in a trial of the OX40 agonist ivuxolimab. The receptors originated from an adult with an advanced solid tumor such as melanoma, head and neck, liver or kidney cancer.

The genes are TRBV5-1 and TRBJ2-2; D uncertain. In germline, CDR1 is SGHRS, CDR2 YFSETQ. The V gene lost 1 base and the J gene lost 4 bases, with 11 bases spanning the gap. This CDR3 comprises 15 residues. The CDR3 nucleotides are TGCGCCAGCAGCTTGCGGCAGGTCGGCACCGGGGAGCTGTTTTTT. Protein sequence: CASSLRQVGTGELFF.

CDR3 protein: CASSSFSGGYNEQFF. The CDR3 nucleotides read TGTGCCAGCAGCTCTTTCAGCGGGGGGTACAATGAGCAGTTCTTC. The chain has TRBV7-3 and TRBJ2-1, with 9 positions matching TRBD2. V lost 4 bases, J lost 4 bases, and 5 bases stayed unmatched. This CDR3 is built from 15 residues. Germline-derived CDR1 and CDR2 are SGHTA and FQGTGA.

The CDR3 DNA reads TGTGCCAGCAGCTTGGGGACAGGGGGAGCACCCCTCCACTTT. Translated: CASSLGTGGAPLHF. This chain connects TRBV11-2 to TRBJ1-6; 11 nucleotides line up with TRBD1. Losses at the gene ends were 3 bases for V and 11 bases for J; bases not matched to a gene: 3. Germline CDR1 is SGHAT and CDR2 is FQNNGV. This CDR3 comprises 14 residues.

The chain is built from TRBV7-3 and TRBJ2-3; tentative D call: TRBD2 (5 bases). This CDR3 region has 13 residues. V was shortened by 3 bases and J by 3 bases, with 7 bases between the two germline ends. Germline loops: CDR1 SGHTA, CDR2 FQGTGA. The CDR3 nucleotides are TGTGCCAGCAGCTTTTGGGAGACAGATACGCAGTATTTT. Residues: CASSFWETDTQYF.

CDR3 coding DNA: TGTGCCAGCAGCTTCGGGGGGGGCCCCATGAATGAAAAACTGTTTTTT. This encodes CASSFGGGPMNEKLFF. The chain recombines TRBV5-4 with TRBJ1-4, with D tentatively TRBD1 (6 bases). Trimming shortened V by 2 bases and J by 5 bases, and 16 bases separated the two germline ends. There are 16 residues in the CDR3. Germline CDR1 and CDR2: SGHNT and YYREEE (reference sequence).

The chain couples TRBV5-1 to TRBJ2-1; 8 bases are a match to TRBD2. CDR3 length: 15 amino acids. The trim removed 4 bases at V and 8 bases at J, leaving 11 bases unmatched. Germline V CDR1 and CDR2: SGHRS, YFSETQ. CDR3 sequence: CASSISGSSEDEQFF. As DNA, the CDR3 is TGCGCCAGCAGCATAAGCGGGAGCTCGGAGGATGAGCAGTTCTTC.

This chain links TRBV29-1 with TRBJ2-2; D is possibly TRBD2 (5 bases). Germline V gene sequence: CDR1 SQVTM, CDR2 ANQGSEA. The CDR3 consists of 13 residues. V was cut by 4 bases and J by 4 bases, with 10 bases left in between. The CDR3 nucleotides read TGCAGCGTTGGGGGTGCGGGCACCGGGGAGCTGTTTTTT. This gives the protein CSVGGAGTGELFF.

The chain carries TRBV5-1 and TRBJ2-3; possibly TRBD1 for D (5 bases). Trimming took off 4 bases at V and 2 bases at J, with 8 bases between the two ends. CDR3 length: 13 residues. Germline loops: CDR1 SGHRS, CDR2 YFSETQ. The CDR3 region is CASSQDNTDTQYF. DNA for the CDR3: TGCGCCAGCAGCCAGGACAACACAGATACGCAGTATTTT.

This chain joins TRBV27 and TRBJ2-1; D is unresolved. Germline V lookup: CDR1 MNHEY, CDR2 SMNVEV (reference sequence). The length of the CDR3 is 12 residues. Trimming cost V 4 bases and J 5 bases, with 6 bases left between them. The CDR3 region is CASSYRNNEQFF. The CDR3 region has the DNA TGTGCCAGCAGTTATAGGAACAATGAGCAGTTCTTC.

CDR3 protein: CASSEIAASGRYEQYV. The CDR3 DNA is TGTGCCAGCAGTGAAATAGCGGCTAGCGGGAGGTACGAGCAGTACGTC. This chain joins TRBV6-1 and TRBJ2-7, with 11 bases aligning to TRBD2. This CDR3 is 16 amino acids long. The V segment lost 2 bases and the J segment 4 bases; nucleotides outside the gene matches: 7. Germline V gene lookup returns CDR1 MNHNS and CDR2 SASEGT.

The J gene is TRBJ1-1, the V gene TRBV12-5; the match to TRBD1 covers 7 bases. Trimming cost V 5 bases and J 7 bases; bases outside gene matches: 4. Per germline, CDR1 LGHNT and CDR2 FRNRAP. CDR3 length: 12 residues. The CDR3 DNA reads TGTGCTAGTGGTGGAAACAGGGGTGAAGCTTTCTTT. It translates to CASGGNRGEAFF.

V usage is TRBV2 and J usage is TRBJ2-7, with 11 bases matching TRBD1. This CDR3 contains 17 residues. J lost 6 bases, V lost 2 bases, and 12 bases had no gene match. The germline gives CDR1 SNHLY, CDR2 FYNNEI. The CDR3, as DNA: TGTGCCAGCAGTGAAAGGGTCCGGGACAGGGGGTTTCGCGAGCAGTACGTC. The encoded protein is CASSERVRDRGFREQYV.

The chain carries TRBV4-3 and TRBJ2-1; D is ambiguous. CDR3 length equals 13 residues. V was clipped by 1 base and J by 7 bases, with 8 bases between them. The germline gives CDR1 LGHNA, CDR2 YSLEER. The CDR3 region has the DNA TGCGCCAGCAGCCAAGTTTTGGGAAATGAGCAGTTCTTC. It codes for CASSQVLGNEQFF.

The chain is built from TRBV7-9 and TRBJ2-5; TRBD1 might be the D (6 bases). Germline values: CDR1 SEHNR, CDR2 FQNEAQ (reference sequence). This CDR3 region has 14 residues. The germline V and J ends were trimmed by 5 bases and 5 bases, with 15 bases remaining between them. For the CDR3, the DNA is TGTGCCAGCAGCCAGGGCAGGGGCGAGGAGACCCAGTACTTC. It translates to CASSQGRGEETQYF.

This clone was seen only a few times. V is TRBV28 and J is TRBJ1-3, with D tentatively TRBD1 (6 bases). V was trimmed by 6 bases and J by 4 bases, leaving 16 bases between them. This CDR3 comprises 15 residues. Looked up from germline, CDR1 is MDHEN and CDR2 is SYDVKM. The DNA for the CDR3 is TGTGCCAGCAGGGGATGGGACACCGGAGGAAACACCATATATTTT. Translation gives CASRGWDTGGNTIYF.

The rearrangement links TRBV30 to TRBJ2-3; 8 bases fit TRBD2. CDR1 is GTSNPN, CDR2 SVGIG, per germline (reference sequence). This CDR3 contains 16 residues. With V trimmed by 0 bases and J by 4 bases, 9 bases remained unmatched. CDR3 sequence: CAWSVLGTSVADTQYF. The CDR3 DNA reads TGTGCCTGGAGTGTACTGGGGACTAGTGTGGCAGATACGCAGTATTTT. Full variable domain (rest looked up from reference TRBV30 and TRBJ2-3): SQTIHQWPATLVQPVGSPLSLECTVEGTSNPNLYWYRQAAGRGLQLLFYSVGIGQISSEVPQNLSASRPQDRQFILSSKKLLLSDSGFYLCAWSVLGTSVADTQYFGPGTRLTVL.

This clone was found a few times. CDR3 in amino acids: CASSRRLAGEETQYF. The DNA of the CDR3 is TGTGCCAGCAGCCGCAGACTAGCGGGAGAAGAGACCCAGTACTTC. This rearrangement joins TRBV5-4 to TRBJ2-5; 12 nucleotides line up with TRBD2. The CDR3 consists of 15 residues. Germline trimming cut 4 bases from V and 3 bases from J; bases unmatched to any gene: 4. The germline V gene has CDR1 SGHNT and CDR2 YYREEE (reference sequence).

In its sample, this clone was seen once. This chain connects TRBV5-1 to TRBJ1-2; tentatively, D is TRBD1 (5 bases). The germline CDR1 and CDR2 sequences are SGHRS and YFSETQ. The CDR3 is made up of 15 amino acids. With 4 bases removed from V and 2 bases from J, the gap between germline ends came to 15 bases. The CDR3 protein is CASSPKLQGNYGYTF. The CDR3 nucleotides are TGCGCCAGCAGCCCGAAACTTCAGGGAAACTATGGCTACACCTTC.